Presented here are 11 T cell receptor beta chains from one specimen sequenced in a study of blood T cells in healthy people across ages. With a J-beta primer mix and a sample-barcoded 5' primer, a second PCR ran about 6 to 11 cycles. MiXCR was run by TCRdb on the 5' RACE reads, yielding one entry per CDR3 protein. The sample carries about 1.6 million distinct CDR3 sequences, roughly 32% recorded once. The specimen was blood. The source is a woman aged 25 to 39 in good health.

This clonotype was found a few times. The chain uses TRBV28 and TRBJ2-3; D might be TRBD1 (6 bases). The CDR3 runs to 15 residues. With 11 bases removed from V and 2 bases from J, the gap between germline ends came to 20 bases. CDR1 is MDHEN, CDR2 SYDVKM, per germline. DNA for the CDR3: TGTGCCGGTTCGATCGGCAGGGGAGTCACAGATACGCAGTATTTT. The encoded protein is CAGSIGRGVTDTQYF.

V is TRBV28 and J is TRBJ2-1; 7 bases fit TRBD1. The CDR3 runs 15 residues. The trim removed 6 bases at V and 0 bases at J, leaving 5 bases unmatched. Germline V gene sequence: CDR1 MDHEN, CDR2 SYDVKM. This chain's CDR3 is CASSAGTVSYNEQFF. The CDR3 region has the DNA TGTGCCAGCAGCGCCGGGACAGTCTCCTACAATGAGCAGTTCTTC.

V is TRBV7-9 and J is TRBJ2-7; tentatively, D is TRBD1 (6 bases). In germline, CDR1 is SEHNR, CDR2 FQNEAQ (reference sequence). Deletions cut 10 bases from V and 7 bases from J, with 14 bases between. The CDR3 consists of 11 residues. For the CDR3, the DNA is TGTGCCATAAACAGGGATGGGGAGCAGTACTTC. It translates to CAINRDGEQYF.

The chain is built from TRBV20-1 and TRBJ1-6; 8 bases align to TRBD1. This CDR3 contains 17 residues. Germline V CDR1 and CDR2: DFQATT, SNEGSKA (reference sequence). J gave up 7 bases and V 3 bases, and 14 bases lay outside the gene matches. The CDR3 loop reads CSARVLRTGGRNSPLHF. In nucleotides, the CDR3 is TGCAGTGCTAGGGTTCTACGAACAGGGGGTCGGAATTCACCCCTCCACTTT.

This CDR3 reads CASSLGTGTSYGYTF. As DNA, the CDR3 is TGTGCCAGCAGTTTAGGAACCGGGACCTCCTATGGCTACACCTTC. This chain uses TRBV27 with TRBJ1-2, with TRBD1 as a possible D gene (5 bases). Germline lookup yields CDR1 MNHEY and CDR2 SMNVEV (reference sequence). The CDR3 contains 15 residues. V was clipped by 2 bases and J by 4 bases, with 14 bases between them.

CDR3 amino acids: CASSVGGRPATDTQYF. CDR3 bases: TGTGCCAGCAGCGTAGGTGGACGGCCCGCAACAGATACGCAGTATTTT. This chain uses TRBV9 with TRBJ2-3; the D is unclear. Trimming pared 0 bases from V and 3 bases from J, leaving 14 bases between. The germline CDR1 and CDR2 sequences are SGDLS and YYNGEE. This CDR3 contains 16 residues.

This clonotype appeared a few times. This chain uses TRBV28 with TRBJ2-7; D is possibly TRBD1 or TRBD2 (5 bases each). Trimming removed 9 bases at V and 4 bases at J, with 25 bases between. The CDR3 length is 16 residues. Germline loops: CDR1 MDHEN, CDR2 SYDVKM. The CDR3 sequence is CASSQGDRDLKYEQYF. Written as DNA, the CDR3 is TGTGCCAGTAGTCAAGGGGACCGTGACCTAAAATACGAGCAGTACTTC.

This clonotype was detected a few times. The gene calls are TRBV20-1 and TRBJ2-7; 8 bases line up with TRBD1. The CDR3 has 15 amino acids. Germline trimming cut 0 bases from V and 4 bases from J; bases unmatched to any gene: 8. Germline CDR1 reads DFQATT; CDR2 reads SNEGSKA (reference sequence). CDR3: CSARDPGGPGYEQYF. CDR3 DNA: TGCAGTGCTAGAGATCCAGGGGGCCCTGGTTACGAGCAGTACTTC.

The chain couples TRBV29-1 to TRBJ1-5; D might be TRBD1 (5 bases). The V and J ends lost 3 bases and 6 bases respectively, with 12 bases between them. CDR1 is SQVTM and CDR2 is ANQGSEA in the germline V gene. This CDR3 contains 13 residues. The CDR3 bases are TGCAGCGTTGAGGCCAGGGCGGGTCAGCCCCAGCATTTT. It specifies CSVEARAGQPQHF.

This sequence joins TRBV6-5 and TRBJ1-5; tentatively, D is TRBD1 (5 bases). The CDR3 runs 15 residues. Germline V gene lookup returns CDR1 MNHEY and CDR2 SVGAGI. V lost 0 bases, J lost 5 bases, and 11 bases lay in between. The CDR3 coding sequence is TGTGCCAGCAGTTACTCAGGGGCGGAAGATCAGCCCCAGCATTTT. Translation: CASSYSGAEDQPQHF.

Comment on this clonotype: A junction boundary mismatches the germline segment, possibly from a read error. The chain couples TRBV15 to TRBJ1-2, with 8 bases lining up with TRBD1. The CDR3 is made up of 15 amino acids. Germline-derived CDR1 and CDR2 are LNHNV and YYDKDF (reference sequence). CDR3 coding DNA: TGTGCCACCAGCAGAACCCGGACAGGGAACTATGGCCACACCTTC. It is translated as CATSRTRTGNYGHTF.